These T cell receptor beta chains were read from a single sample in a study of blood T cell repertoires in COVID-19. Assay: immunoSEQ multiplex PCR; the TCRdb copy retains only in-frame clones and omits some. Seen here are a few hundred thousand clones, approximately 83% observed once, and the top ten hold around 7%. The sequencing sample was made of peripheral blood. Receptors originate from a woman aged 45-59 years with acute or convalescent COVID-19. CDR3s include the opening cysteine and the closing phenylalanine or tryptophan. The order of the fields is V gene, clone size, CDR3 length, CDR3 protein. Where a row states a size, it is once, few, many or the class of an expanded clone; other rows omit it.

V: TRBV24-1
size: once
length: 12
CDR3: CATSDSDSGYTF

V: TRBV4-2
size: NA
length: 15
CDR3: CASSQIVGVGETQYF

V: TRBV6-5
size: few
length: 15
CDR3: CASSYRQGTGYGYTF

V: TRBV28
size: NA
length: 14
CDR3: CASRWELGNSPLHF

V: TRBV18
size: NA
length: 14
CDR3: CASSSEGTVTEAFF

V: TRBV3-1/TRBV3-2
size: NA
length: 16
CDR3: CASSQEGLARYNEQFF

V: TRBV7-9
size: NA
length: 12
CDR3: CASSKSGYEQFF

V: TRBV7-2
size: NA
length: 15
CDR3: CASSPRRTGREKLFF

V: TRBV10-3
size: NA
length: 13
CDR3: CAISEASTGELFF

V: TRBV7-9
size: NA
length: 13
CDR3: CASSPSAGGETFF

V: TRBV27
size: few
length: 17
CDR3: CASSPGRQGIGNTEAFF

V: TRBV7-8
size: once
length: 15
CDR3: CASSQIRPMNTEAFF

V: TRBV28
size: NA
length: 14
CDR3: CASRMAGSNYGYTF

V: TRBV9
size: NA
length: 16
CDR3: CASSRGAGGTYNEQFF

V: TRBV19
size: NA
length: 12
CDR3: CASREIGQPQHF

V: TRBV19
size: NA
length: 20
CDR3: CASSLKYRLRDRGIRGEAFF

V: TRBV19
size: NA
length: 17
CDR3: CASSGLTGGEFNQPQHF

V: TRBV5-1
size: once
length: 17
CDR3: CASSHRDRGFSTDTQYF

V: TRBV10-3
size: NA
length: 12
CDR3: CAISDTNYEQYF

V: TRBV18
size: NA
length: 15
CDR3: CASSPPLADSYEQYF

V: TRBV4-3
size: NA
length: 16
CDR3: CASSSRQGAVTGELFF

V: TRBV20-1
size: NA
length: 14
CDR3: CSASLLAGNYEQYF

V: TRBV14
size: NA
length: 12
CDR3: CASSQKGDIQYF

V: TRBV7-9
size: NA
length: 12
CDR3: CASSPTGQGLFF

V: TRBV16
size: NA
length: 14
CDR3: CASSPGRGNQPQHF

V: TRBV27
size: NA
length: 15
CDR3: CASSSRMLQQETQYF

V: TRBV19
size: NA
length: 16
CDR3: CASRIGQTVVDQPQHF

V: TRBV30
size: NA
length: 11
CDR3: CASAPRDEQFF

V: TRBV27
size: NA
length: 16
CDR3: CASSPERLAGTYEQYF

V: TRBV10-3
size: few
length: 14
CDR3: CAISVSGEANEQFF

V: TRBV18
size: NA
length: 15
CDR3: CASSPGTSARVEQYF

V: TRBV6-5
size: NA
length: 13
CDR3: CASILKPGLAPYF

V: TRBV3-1/TRBV3-2
size: NA
length: 16
CDR3: CASSQAWGVGTDTQYF

V: TRBV7-2
size: NA
length: 13
CDR3: CASSSEANEKLFF

V: TRBV2
size: NA
length: 17
CDR3: CASSYPTSGRDIDEQFF

V: TRBV10-3
size: NA
length: 18
CDR3: CAISESGASGGRTDTQYF

V: TRBV29-1
size: NA
length: 12
CDR3: CSVKFEGTEAFF

V: TRBV19
size: NA
length: 18
CDR3: CASSEWEGTYGSNQPQHF

V: TRBV5-1
size: NA
length: 16
CDR3: CASSLAGTGPNYGYTF

V: TRBV28
size: NA
length: 15
CDR3: CASSPSGTGKYEQYF

V: TRBV18
size: NA
length: 15
CDR3: CASRRAGQGDEKLFF

V: TRBV10-3
size: NA
length: 14
CDR3: CAIREDDTNTEAFF

V: TRBV30
size: NA
length: 15
CDR3: CAWRSGGSYNSPLHF

V: TRBV10-3
size: NA
length: 14
CDR3: CAISGQGSEETQYF

V: TRBV3-1/TRBV3-2
size: NA
length: 13
CDR3: CASRPQGSYEQYF

V: TRBV30
size: NA
length: 13
CDR3: CAWTGGYNQPQHF

V: TRBV2
size: NA
length: 14
CDR3: CASSEARGRDEQYF

V: TRBV19
size: NA
length: 14
CDR3: CACPLASGANVLTF

V: TRBV5-6
size: NA
length: 14
CDR3: CASSPEPGDEKLFF

V: TRBV6-2/TRBV6-3
size: NA
length: 14
CDR3: CASSYTGGTYEQYF

V: TRBV5-1
size: NA
length: 14
CDR3: CASSLDRPNTEAFF

V: TRBV28
size: NA
length: 14
CDR3: CASSLQVRNTEAFF

V: TRBV3-1/TRBV3-2
size: NA
length: 13
CDR3: CASSQDRAYEQYF

V: TRBV10-3
size: NA
length: 11
CDR3: CAKRQGDGYTF

V: TRBV30
size: NA
length: 12
CDR3: CAWSRLPDTQYF